The 22 T cell receptor beta chains reported below all come from one sample, sequenced in a study of blood T cells in healthy people across ages. A second PCR, run for about 6 to 11 cycles, used a sample-barcoded 5' primer plus a J-beta primer mix. TCRdb re-analysed the 5' RACE reads in MiXCR, keeping a single row per CDR3 protein. In the table there are about 1.8 million distinct CDR3 sequences, 49% of which are singletons. The source material was blood. The receptor source for this set is a woman aged 40 to 50 in good health.

The chain is built from TRBV24-1 and TRBJ2-1, with a weak D call TRBD2 (5 bases). The tail of the sequence fits TRBJ2-7 better, so the J call may be wrong. CDR1 KGHDR and CDR2 SFDVKD come from the germline V gene. The CDR3 contains 13 residues. The DNA of the CDR3 is TGTGCCACCTTTAACGCGGGCCTCAATGAGCAGTACTTC. Protein sequence: CATFNAGLNEQYF.

This clonotype came up many times. This chain uses TRBV4-3 with TRBJ2-7, with D perhaps being TRBD1 or TRBD2 (5 bases each). The V gene's germline CDR1 is LGHNA and CDR2 YSLEER. The V gene lost 0 bases and the J gene lost 6 bases, with 9 bases spanning the gap. The CDR3 totals 13 residues. The CDR3 DNA reads as TGCGCCAGCAGCCAAGATCGAGGGACCGAGCAGTACTTC. It specifies CASSQDRGTEQYF.

This clonotype was picked up a small number of times. J is TRBJ2-3 and V is TRBV4-3; 7 nucleotides agree with TRBD2. J gave up 2 bases and V 4 bases, and 6 bases lay outside the gene matches. Per germline, CDR1 LGHNA and CDR2 YSLEER. The CDR3 is 15 amino acids. CDR3 bases: TGCGCCAGCAGCCGCTTAGCGGGTCACACAGATACGCAGTATTTT. Translated, it gives CASSRLAGHTDTQYF.

This clonotype has a handful of counts. This rearrangement joins TRBV7-9 to TRBJ2-6, with TRBD1 matching 9 bases. V shed 6 bases and J 1 base; nucleotides not matched to a gene: 10. Germline-derived CDR1 and CDR2 are SEHNR and FQNEAQ (reference sequence). The CDR3 runs to 18 residues. The CDR3 sequence: CASRLRDRDESGANVLTF. The CDR3 DNA is TGTGCCAGCAGACTCCGGGACAGGGATGAATCTGGGGCCAACGTCCTGACTTTC.

The rearrangement links TRBV9 to TRBJ2-6; D tentatively fits TRBD1 or TRBD2 (5 bases each). V lost 4 bases and J 0 bases, leaving 17 bases between the germline ends. This CDR3 region has 18 residues. Germline V lookup: CDR1 SGDLS, CDR2 YYNGEE. CDR3: CASSRSGTVISGANVLTF. Written as DNA, the CDR3 is TGTGCCAGCAGCAGATCCGGGACCGTGATCTCTGGGGCCAACGTCCTGACTTTC. Combining the CDR3 with reference TRBV9 and TRBJ2-6 gives the whole variable domain DSGVTQTPKHLITATGQRVTLRCSPRSGDLSVYWYQQSLDQGLQFLIQYYNGEERAKGNILERFSAQQFPDLHSELNLSSLELGDSALYFCASSRSGTVISGANVLTFGAGSRLTVL.

This clonotype was picked up a small number of times. The chain employs TRBV5-5 and TRBJ2-7; a weak D match, TRBD2 (7 bases). The CDR3 has 16 residues. Germline loops: CDR1 SGHKS, CDR2 YYEKEE (reference sequence). Trimming removed 4 bases from V and 6 bases from J, with 23 bases in between. CDR3 DNA sequence: TGTGCCAGCAGCCCCCCGAGGGGGGGCGCATCGGGCGAGCAGTACTTC. Protein product: CASSPPRGGASGEQYF. Full variable domain (missing parts from reference TRBV5-5 and TRBJ2-7): DAGVTQSPTHLIKTRGQQVTLRCSPISGHKSVSWYQQVLGQGPQFIFQYYEKEERGRGNFPDRFSARQFPNYSSELNVNALLLGDSALYLCASSPPRGGASGEQYFGPGTRLTVT.

This clonotype was recorded a few times. The rearrangement joins TRBV20-1 to TRBJ2-1, with 7 bases identical to TRBD1. The germline CDR1 and CDR2 sequences are DFQATT and SNEGSKA (reference sequence). V was clipped by 4 bases and J by 5 bases; unmatched bases: 11. CDR3 length equals 15 residues. CDR3 nucleotide sequence: TGCAGTGCTATGGGGGACGGACAGGCTAACAATGAGCAGTTCTTC. Encoded protein: CSAMGDGQANNEQFF.

The gene calls are TRBV28 and TRBJ1-2, with no clear D. V dropped 4 bases and J dropped 3 bases, with 9 bases sitting between them. The germline gives CDR1 MDHEN, CDR2 SYDVKM. The CDR3 runs 13 residues. This CDR3 is CASSSPADYGYTF. CDR3 coding DNA: TGTGCCAGCAGTTCCCCAGCCGACTATGGCTACACCTTC.

The genes are TRBV20-1 and TRBJ2-7; tentatively, D is TRBD1 or TRBD2 (5 bases each). Germline V CDR1 and CDR2: DFQATT, SNEGSKA (reference sequence). The V and J ends lost 0 bases and 2 bases respectively, with 14 bases between them. The CDR3 sequence is 15 residues long. The CDR3 coding sequence is TGCAGTGCTAGAGAGGAGGACCAGGGACCCTACGAGCAGTACTTC. It encodes CSAREEDQGPYEQYF.

The gene calls are TRBV20-1 and TRBJ2-7, with 7 bases lining up with TRBD2. This CDR3 comprises 12 residues. Germline assignment: CDR1 DFQATT and CDR2 SNEGSKA (reference sequence). V gave up 5 bases and J gave up 6 bases; unmatched junction bases: 7. CDR3 nucleotides: TGCAGTGCTTCGAGAGCGGGAATCGAGCAGTACTTC. It translates to CSASRAGIEQYF.

The chain employs TRBV20-1 and TRBJ1-1; 11 bases agree with TRBD1. The length of the CDR3 is 15 residues. J lost 6 bases, V lost 3 bases, and 9 bases had no gene match. Per germline, CDR1 DFQATT and CDR2 SNEGSKA (reference sequence). The CDR3 nucleotides are TGCAGTGCTAGGGGACGGGACAGGGGGTATGCTGAAGCTTTCTTT. Translation gives CSARGRDRGYAEAFF.

The gene calls are TRBV29-1 and TRBJ1-4; D is unclear. The V gene's germline CDR1 is SQVTM and CDR2 ANQGSEA. This CDR3 comprises 12 residues. Trimming stripped 4 bases from V and 8 bases from J, with 11 bases between. The CDR3 spells CSVAGLTEKLFF. DNA of the CDR3: TGCAGCGTTGCGGGCCTTACCGAAAAACTGTTTTTT.

As for this clonotype: At one boundary the junction diverges from the germline segment, which might be a read error. The chain links TRBV7-9 to TRBJ2-7; 10 bases map to TRBD1. CDR1 and CDR2 from the germline V gene are SEHNR and FQNEAQ (reference sequence). CDR3 length: 15 amino acids. CDR3 protein: CAGSHPGQGLYEQYF. The CDR3 DNA reads TGTGCCGGCAGCCACCCGGGACAGGGGCTGTACGAGCAGTACTTC.

V is TRBV23-1 and J is TRBJ2-5; TRBD1 aligns across 11 bases. TRBV23-1 is noted as an ORF with a role that remains uncertain. The V gene end was trimmed by 4 bases and the J gene end by 5 bases; junction bases not matched to a gene: 18. The CDR3 runs 19 residues. The CDR3 nucleotides read TGCGCCAGCAGTCCTTTATCTCCGGGACAGGGGGTACTTGGGGAGACCCAGTACTTC. Amino acids: CASSPLSPGQGVLGETQYF.

The chain links TRBV11-1 to TRBJ2-5; possible D gene TRBD2, 5 bases. Germline V gene lookup returns CDR1 SGHAT and CDR2 FQDESV (reference sequence). The CDR3 spans 21 residues. Trimming shortened V by 0 bases and J by 2 bases, and 28 bases separated the two germline ends. Here the CDR3 DNA reads TGTGCCAGCAGCTTAGCGCTAGTTCAGCAACGGACCCCGAGGGTTCAAGAGACCCAGTACTTC. Amino acids: CASSLALVQQRTPRVQETQYF.

The chain is built from TRBV18 and TRBJ2-7, with D possibly TRBD1 on 5 matching bases. Looked up from germline, CDR1 is KGHSH and CDR2 is LQKENI. Trimming removed 3 bases from V and 4 bases from J, with 16 bases in between. The CDR3 runs 15 residues. CDR3: CASSPPQGVGYEQYF. CDR3 coding DNA: TGTGCCAGCTCACCGCCGCAGGGCGTCGGGTACGAGCAGTACTTC.

Concerning this clonotype: Relative to the germline gene, one junction end is altered; a read error may explain this. This sequence joins TRBV4-3 and TRBJ2-5; D tentatively fits TRBD1 or TRBD2 (6 bases each). CDR1 is LGHNA and CDR2 is YSLEER in the germline V gene. This CDR3 contains 14 residues. The CDR3 loop is CASSQDGWGATLYF. In DNA, the CDR3 is TGCGCCAGCAGCCAAGATGGGTGGGGGGCGACCCTGTACTTC.

A few counts support this clonotype. The chain combines TRBV7-2 with TRBJ1-5, with a weak D call TRBD1 (5 bases). The length of the CDR3 is 17 residues. Germline assignment: CDR1 SGHTA and CDR2 FQGNSA. The germline V and J ends were trimmed by 8 bases and 0 bases, with 20 bases remaining between them. In DNA, the CDR3 is TGTGCCAGCGGGGGAAGGGGCGGCGGGGTTAGCAATCAGCCCCAGCATTTT. It specifies CASGGRGGGVSNQPQHF. Filled out from reference TRBV7-2 and TRBJ1-5, the complete variable domain reads GAGVSQSPSNKVTEKGKDVELRCDPISGHTALYWYRQSLGQGLEFLIYFQGNSAPDKSGLPSDRFSAERTGGSVSTLTIQRTQQEDSAVYLCASGGRGGGVSNQPQHFGDGTRLSIL.

This sequence joins TRBV28 and TRBJ1-5; 9 positions match TRBD1. From germline, CDR1 is MDHEN and CDR2 SYDVKM. This CDR3 has 15 residues. Germline trimming cut 5 bases from V and 7 bases from J; bases unmatched to any gene: 9. The CDR3 nucleotides read TGTGCCAGCAGTCTTTCGGACAGGGGCGGGCAGCCCCAGCATTTT. Its translation: CASSLSDRGGQPQHF.

The table lists this clonotype with a count of one. This chain joins TRBV25-1 and TRBJ2-7; D is possibly TRBD1 or TRBD2 (5 bases each). The DNA end is a closer match to TRBJ2-5, so the J assignment may be wrong. CDR3 length: 14 residues. The germline gives CDR1 MGHDK, CDR2 SYGVNS. The CDR3 DNA is TGTGCCAGCAGTGATAGGGAGACAGAAGAGACCCAGTACTTC. Translating gives CASSDRETEETQYF.

This clonotype was detected a few times. The V and J genes are TRBV24-1 and TRBJ1-2; D gene uncertain. The ends were cut back, 4 bases at V and 4 bases at J, with 12 bases in the middle. CDR1 is KGHDR and CDR2 is SFDVKD in the germline V gene. The CDR3 totals 14 residues. The CDR3 loop reads CATSDWTNPYGYTF. The DNA for the CDR3 is TGTGCCACCAGTGACTGGACCAACCCCTATGGCTACACCTTC.

V and J are TRBV20-1 and TRBJ1-1, with no clear D. Trimming took off 6 bases at V and 0 bases at J, with 8 bases between the two ends. CDR3 size: 12 residues. Germline V gene sequence: CDR1 DFQATT, CDR2 SNEGSKA (reference sequence). CDR3 sequence reads: CSAPSLNTEAFF. In DNA, the CDR3 is TGCAGTGCCCCCTCCCTGAACACTGAAGCTTTCTTT.